In this sample, the clone carrying this T cell receptor (beta chain) turned up a few times. Its matching antigen is unknown. TCRdb's table, derived via immunoSEQ multiplex PCR, lists solely in-frame clones and lacks some. The sample has roughly 130,000 clones, 80% to 90% seen once; the top ten hold roughly 1.7%. Trimming removed 2 bases at V and 7 bases at J, with 15 bases between. The length of the CDR3 is 14 residues. Germline lookup yields CDR1 SGHDT and CDR2 YYEEEE. The data belong to a study of T cell responses to AZD1222 COVID-19 vaccine. The study, taken as a whole, reports: Sampling captured repertoires only after the peak T cell response. Nearly half of spike-specific TCRs reportedly go after variant regions that carry no mutations. Vaccination with two AZD1222 doses was followed by a rise in Spike-specific TCR breadth and depth.

The chain couples TRBV5-6 to TRBJ2-5, with D possibly TRBD2 on 7 matching bases. This clonotype was obtained from an adult in good health. The sample in question was peripheral blood, obtained on day 0 of AZD1222 vaccination. As DNA, the CDR3 is TGTGCCAGCAGCTTCGATAGGGGGGGGCCGACCCAGTACTTC. Amino acids: CASSFDRGGPTQYF.